The 25 T cell receptor beta chains below come from one sample, sequenced in a study of T cell responses to AZD1222 COVID-19 vaccine (dated by TCRdb to about 2021). Libraries were made using the immunoSEQ multiplex PCR assay. TCRdb obtained this table from immuneACCESS and retained in-frame rearrangements with V and J assigned. These tables miss some clones; where compared with another copy, unresolved V genes account for less than half of the shortfall, and the remainder is unexplained. This sample holds 100,000 to 150,000 clones; around 90% were observed only once. The ten largest clones take up 3.5% to 4% of the sample. Interpreted using the paper, the time point label stands for: about 28 days (+/-7) after the second vaccine dose. The sample here was peripheral blood, taken 28 days after the second AZD1222 dose. The source of these receptors is an adult who received the AZD1222 COVID-19 vaccine.

The chain combines TRBV12-3 or TRBV12-4 with TRBJ1-3, with D hard to call. Trimming took 5 bases from V and 4 from J, leaving 9 bases between them. The CDR3 is 13 amino acids. The CDR3 region has the DNA TGTGCCAGCAGTCTGCATCTGGGAAACACCATATATTTT. Its protein product is CASSLHLGNTIYF.

V and J are TRBV5-8 and TRBJ1-5; 8 positions agree with TRBD1. The junction had 12 bases not matched to a gene; V was cut back by 4 bases and J by 6 bases. The CDR3 has 16 amino acids. From germline, CDR1 is SGHTS and CDR2 YDEGEE. The CDR3 nucleotides are TGTGCCAGCAGCCCGGAACAGGGGGGTACATTTCAGCCCCAGCATTTT. Its protein product is CASSPEQGGTFQPQHF.

The chain uses TRBV4-3 and TRBJ2-7; tentatively, D is TRBD1 or TRBD2 (5 bases each). The V and J ends lost 1 base and 9 bases respectively, with 13 bases between them. The CDR3 consists of 13 residues. Germline CDR1 and CDR2: LGHNA and YSLEER. The CDR3 sequence is CASSQAGAEGQYF. In DNA, the CDR3 is TGCGCCAGCAGCCAAGCCGGGGCCGAGGGGCAGTACTTC.

This clone was counted once. This sequence joins TRBV5-6 and TRBJ1-1, with no clear D. The CDR3 has 16 residues. The ends were cut back, 4 bases at V and 0 bases at J, with 16 bases in the middle. CDR1 is SGHDT and CDR2 is YYEEEE in the germline V gene. CDR3 amino acids: CASSTPRPVMNTEAFF. CDR3 nucleotides: TGTGCCAGCAGCACGCCCCGACCCGTAATGAACACTGAAGCTTTCTTT.

The gene calls are TRBV6-5 and TRBJ2-6, with D maybe TRBD2 (6 bases). The CDR3 spans 15 residues. V was pared by 8 bases and J by 1 base, with 12 bases between. CDR1 is MNHEY, CDR2 SVGAGI, per germline. The CDR3 DNA sequence: TGTGCCAGCGGAGTTCGGGGGTCTGGGGCCAACGTCCTGACTTTC. Translating it yields CASGVRGSGANVLTF.

V usage is TRBV7-6 and J usage is TRBJ1-5; the match to TRBD1 covers 7 bases. Unmatched junction bases numbered 8, after V lost 5 bases and J lost 7 bases. In germline, CDR1 is SGHVS, CDR2 FNYEAQ. CDR3 length equals 14 residues. CDR3 sequence (DNA): TGTGCCAGCAGCCCAAGACAGGGAAAACAGCCCCAGCATTTT. Translated, it gives CASSPRQGKQPQHF.

The chain combines TRBV9 with TRBJ2-7, with TRBD2 as a possible D gene (6 bases). This CDR3 is 16 amino acids long. The V and J ends lost 3 bases and 0 bases respectively, with 16 bases between them. The germline CDR1 and CDR2 sequences are SGDLS and YYNGEE. This CDR3 is CASSASTRDSSYEQYF. CDR3 DNA sequence: TGTGCCAGCAGCGCAAGTACCCGGGACTCCTCCTACGAGCAGTACTTC. Supplemented by reference TRBV9 and TRBJ2-7, the full variable domain reads DSGVTQTPKHLITATGQRVTLRCSPRSGDLSVYWYQQSLDQGLQFLIQYYNGEERAKGNILERFSAQQFPDLHSELNLSSLELGDSALYFCASSASTRDSSYEQYFGPGTRLTVT.

The chain couples TRBV19 to TRBJ2-1, with 12 bases lining up with TRBD2. The length of the CDR3 is 13 residues. CDR1 and CDR2 from the germline V gene are LNHDA and SQIVND (reference sequence). J was trimmed by 5 bases and V by 10 bases; bases with no gene match: 3. The CDR3 protein is CATGLAGHNEQFF. DNA for the CDR3: TGTGCCACCGGACTAGCGGGACACAATGAGCAGTTCTTC.

This rearrangement joins TRBV18 to TRBJ1-5; TRBD1 matches 8 bases. This CDR3 spans 15 amino acids. Germline V gene data show CDR1 as KGHSH and CDR2 as LQKENI. Unmatched junction bases numbered 6, after V lost 4 bases and J lost 4 bases. CDR3 loop: CASSQDRAPNQPQHF. The CDR3, as DNA: TGTGCCAGCTCACAGGACAGGGCCCCAAATCAGCCCCAGCATTTT.

The CDR3 is CASSTAGGYGYTF. The CDR3 nucleotides are TGTGCCAGCAGCACCGCCGGCGGCTATGGCTACACCTTC. The chain joins TRBV6-2 or TRBV6-3 to TRBJ1-2, with D hard to call. This CDR3 region has 13 residues. The germline CDR1 and CDR2 sequences are MNHEY and SVGEGT. V dropped 6 bases and J dropped 4 bases, with 12 bases sitting between them.

The chain carries TRBV7-9 and TRBJ1-3; D not resolved. CDR3 length equals 13 residues. Trimming took 5 bases from V and 4 from J, leaving 9 bases between them. Germline CDR1 is SEHNR and CDR2 is FQNEAQ (reference sequence). The CDR3: CASSHREGNTIYF. In DNA form, the CDR3 reads TGTGCCAGCAGCCATCGCGAGGGAAACACCATATATTTT. The entire variable domain, with the rest obtained from reference TRBV7-9 and TRBJ1-3, is as follows: DTGVSQNPRHKITKRGQNVTFRCDPISEHNRLYWYRQTLGQGPEFLTYFQNEAQLEKSRLLSDRFSAERPKGSFSTLEIQRTEQGDSAMYLCASSHREGNTIYFGEGSWLTVV.

This rearrangement joins TRBV7-9 to TRBJ2-5; unclear D gene. Trimming removed 2 bases from V and 3 bases from J, with 10 bases in between. The CDR3 spans 14 residues. Germline V gives CDR1 SEHNR, CDR2 FQNEAQ (reference sequence). The CDR3 here is CASSLTVEKETQYF. CDR3 bases: TGTGCCAGCAGCTTAACCGTTGAAAAAGAGACCCAGTACTTC.

The chain carries TRBV6-1 and TRBJ1-2; D is unclear. The V end was cut by 5 bases, the J end by 2 bases, with 15 bases between. Germline assignment: CDR1 MNHNS and CDR2 SASEGT. The CDR3 extends over 15 amino acids. The CDR3 coding sequence is TGTGCCAGCAGTTCGCCACTAGGTGAAAACTATGGCTACACCTTC. Encoded protein: CASSSPLGENYGYTF.

This chain joins TRBV6-2 or TRBV6-3 and TRBJ2-7; TRBD1 aligns across 11 bases. J gave up 5 bases and V 5 bases, and 8 bases lay outside the gene matches. CDR1 MNHEY and CDR2 SVGEGT come from the germline V gene. This CDR3 contains 15 residues. The CDR3 coding sequence is TGTGCCAGCAGTGACGAGCCGGACAGGGGGCACGAGCAGTACTTC. Translating it yields CASSDEPDRGHEQYF.

The gene calls are TRBV5-1 and TRBJ1-1; D uncertain. Germline CDR1 SGHRS, CDR2 YFSETQ. Trimming pared 4 bases from V and 5 bases from J, leaving 9 bases between. The CDR3 contains 12 residues. In nucleotides, the CDR3 is TGCGCCAGCAGCGTCTCTGGGACTGAAGCTTTCTTT. It translates to CASSVSGTEAFF.

The CDR3 DNA reads TGTGCCAGCAGTCTCAGGGAGGAGAACACTGAAGCTTTCTTT. This translates into CASSLREENTEAFF. The chain combines TRBV5-4 with TRBJ1-1, with D possibly being TRBD1 (5 bases). The germline CDR1 and CDR2 sequences are SGHNT and YYREEE (reference sequence). V was trimmed by 5 bases and J by 1 base, leaving 12 bases between them. The CDR3 is 14 residues long.

Written as DNA, the CDR3 is TGTGCCAGCAGCTCCCCCTTCGGGGGCTACACCTTC. Encoded protein: CASSSPFGGYTF. The chain has TRBV5-4 and TRBJ1-2, with D unresolved. The V end was cut by 3 bases, the J end by 8 bases, with 11 bases between. The CDR3 loop spans 12 amino acids. Germline lookup yields CDR1 SGHNT and CDR2 YYREEE (reference sequence). Combining the CDR3 with reference TRBV5-4 and TRBJ1-2 gives the whole variable domain ETGVTQSPTHLIKTRGQQVTLRCSSQSGHNTVSWYQQALGQGPQFIFQYYREEENGRGNFPPRFSGLQFPNYSSELNVNALELDDSALYLCASSSPFGGYTFGSGTRLTVV.

The chain uses TRBV7-3 and TRBJ2-3, with 7 bases matching TRBD2. Unmatched junction bases numbered 8, after V lost 1 base and J lost 1 base. The CDR3 extends over 17 amino acids. Germline assignment: CDR1 SGHTA and CDR2 FQGTGA. The CDR3 coding sequence is TGTGCCAGCAGCTTAAAGGGGCGGGAGCACGGCACAGATACGCAGTATTTT. Amino acid sequence: CASSLKGREHGTDTQYF.

This chain uses TRBV29-1 with TRBJ1-1; D might be TRBD1 (6 bases). The germline V and J ends were trimmed by 3 bases and 10 bases, with 18 bases remaining between them. This CDR3 comprises 13 residues. Germline CDR1 reads SQVTM; CDR2 reads ANQGSEA. DNA of the CDR3: TGCAGCGTTGACTCTTCGGGGGCCCCGGGAGCTTTCTTT. Its protein is CSVDSSGAPGAFF.

This chain connects TRBV7-9 to TRBJ2-1; D is unclear. Germline-derived CDR1 and CDR2 are SEHNR and FQNEAQ (reference sequence). There are 15 residues in the CDR3. Trimming cost V 2 bases and J 6 bases, with 14 bases left between them. The CDR3 DNA reads TGTGCCAGCAGCTTAACATCCCCTAGGGCCAATGAGCAGTTCTTC. Encoded protein: CASSLTSPRANEQFF.

CDR3 loop: CASRHRDRDHEQYF. The CDR3 nucleotides read TGTGCCAGCAGACACCGGGACAGGGACCACGAGCAGTACTTC. J is TRBJ2-7 and V is TRBV6-5, with 9 bases lining up with TRBD1. Germline V gene sequence: CDR1 MNHEY, CDR2 SVGAGI. The CDR3 totals 14 residues. V was pared by 6 bases and J by 5 bases, with 8 bases of the junction left unmatched.

The chain's CDR3 is CASSPRTGLNYGYTF. CDR3 in DNA: TGTGCCAGCAGCCCCCGGACAGGGTTAAACTATGGCTACACCTTC. This chain joins TRBV5-6 and TRBJ1-2, with TRBD1 matching 8 bases. With V trimmed by 4 bases and J by 2 bases, 7 bases remained unmatched. This CDR3 is 15 amino acids long. Germline CDR1 is SGHDT and CDR2 is YYEEEE.

The J gene is TRBJ1-4, the V gene TRBV28; D call uncertain. V lost 1 base, J lost 8 bases, and 11 bases lay in between. This CDR3 comprises 14 residues. The V gene's germline CDR1 is MDHEN and CDR2 SYDVKM. CDR3 region: CASSLSNQGEKLFF. DNA of the CDR3: TGTGCCAGCAGTTTATCTAACCAAGGGGAAAAACTGTTTTTT.

This sequence joins TRBV7-2 and TRBJ1-2; D may be TRBD1 (6 bases). The CDR3 is 16 residues long. The germline V gene has CDR1 SGHTA and CDR2 FQGNSA. V was trimmed by 4 bases and J by 7 bases, leaving 22 bases between them. The CDR3 DNA reads TGTGCCAGCAGCTCACGAGCTGCGAGCAGGGGATCTGGCTACACCTTC. Its protein is CASSSRAASRGSGYTF. Combining the CDR3 with reference TRBV7-2 and TRBJ1-2 gives the whole variable domain GAGVSQSPSNKVTEKGKDVELRCDPISGHTALYWYRQSLGQGLEFLIYFQGNSAPDKSGLPSDRFSAERTGGSVSTLTIQRTQQEDSAVYLCASSSRAASRGSGYTFGSGTRLTVV.

This chain links TRBV27 with TRBJ2-7; tentative D call: TRBD2 (5 bases). Trimming left V 5 bases short and J 3 bases short, with 14 bases between. The CDR3 is 14 amino acids. Germline V lookup: CDR1 MNHEY, CDR2 SMNVEV (reference sequence). The chain's CDR3 is CASSSYSEFYEQYF. Here the CDR3 DNA reads TGTGCCAGCAGTAGTTATAGCGAGTTCTACGAGCAGTACTTC.